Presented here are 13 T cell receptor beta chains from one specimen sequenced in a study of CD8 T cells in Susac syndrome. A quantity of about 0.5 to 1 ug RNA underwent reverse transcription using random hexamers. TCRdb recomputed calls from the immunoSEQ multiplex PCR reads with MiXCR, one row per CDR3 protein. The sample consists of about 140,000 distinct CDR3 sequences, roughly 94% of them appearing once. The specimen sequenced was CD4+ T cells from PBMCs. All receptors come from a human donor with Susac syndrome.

CDR3: CSATGLNNEQFF. The CDR3 coding sequence is TGCAGTGCCACCGGACTAAACAATGAGCAGTTCTTC. The rearrangement joins TRBV20-1 to TRBJ2-1; tentative D call: TRBD2 (6 bases). Germline lookup yields CDR1 DFQATT and CDR2 SNEGSKA (reference sequence). V shed 6 bases and J shed 5 bases, with 11 bases lying between them. The CDR3 is 12 residues long.

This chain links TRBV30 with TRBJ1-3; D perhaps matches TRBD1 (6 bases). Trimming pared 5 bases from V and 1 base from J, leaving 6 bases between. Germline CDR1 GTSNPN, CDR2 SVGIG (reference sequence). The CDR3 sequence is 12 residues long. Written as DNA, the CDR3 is TGTGCCTGGGGACAGTCTGGAAACACCATATATTTT. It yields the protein CAWGQSGNTIYF.

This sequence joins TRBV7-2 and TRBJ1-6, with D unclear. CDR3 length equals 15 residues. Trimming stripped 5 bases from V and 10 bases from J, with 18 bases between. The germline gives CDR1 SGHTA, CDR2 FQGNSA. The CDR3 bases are TGTGCCAGCAGCCTTACCACCATGGGAGGGTCACCCCTCCACTTT. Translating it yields CASSLTTMGGSPLHF.

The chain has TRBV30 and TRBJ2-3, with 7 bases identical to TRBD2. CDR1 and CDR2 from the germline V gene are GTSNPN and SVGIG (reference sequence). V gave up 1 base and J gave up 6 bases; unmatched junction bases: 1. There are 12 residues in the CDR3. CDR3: CAWSELADTQYF. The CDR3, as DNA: TGTGCCTGGAGTGAACTAGCGGATACGCAGTATTTT.

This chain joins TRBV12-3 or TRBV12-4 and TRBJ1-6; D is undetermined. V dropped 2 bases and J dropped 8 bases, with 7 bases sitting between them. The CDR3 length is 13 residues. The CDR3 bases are TGTGCCAGCAGTTTACATCGGGATTCACCCCTCCACTTT. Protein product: CASSLHRDSPLHF.

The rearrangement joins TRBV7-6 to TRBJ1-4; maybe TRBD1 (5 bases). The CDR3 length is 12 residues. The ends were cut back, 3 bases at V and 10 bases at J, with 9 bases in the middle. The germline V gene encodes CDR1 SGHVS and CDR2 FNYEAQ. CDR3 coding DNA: TGTGCCAGCAGCTTGGCCGGGGGAAAACTGTTTTTT. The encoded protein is CASSLAGGKLFF.

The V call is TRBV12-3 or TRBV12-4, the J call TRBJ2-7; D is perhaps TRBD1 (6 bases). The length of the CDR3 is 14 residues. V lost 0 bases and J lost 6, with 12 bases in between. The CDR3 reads CASSLAEQGFEQYF. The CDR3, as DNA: TGTGCCAGCAGTTTAGCCGAACAGGGTTTCGAGCAGTACTTC.

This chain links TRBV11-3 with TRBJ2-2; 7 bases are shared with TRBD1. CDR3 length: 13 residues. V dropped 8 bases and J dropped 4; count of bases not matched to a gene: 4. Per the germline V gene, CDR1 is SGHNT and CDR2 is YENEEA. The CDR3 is CASATGITGELFF. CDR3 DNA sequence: TGTGCCAGCGCGACAGGGATCACCGGGGAGCTGTTTTTT.

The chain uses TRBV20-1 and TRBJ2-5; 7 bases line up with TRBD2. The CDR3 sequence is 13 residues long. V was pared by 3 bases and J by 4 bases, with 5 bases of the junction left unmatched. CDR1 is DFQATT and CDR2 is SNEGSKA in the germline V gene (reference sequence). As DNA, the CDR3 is TGCAGTGCTAGCATAGGCGGGAGAGAGACCCAGTACTTC. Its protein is CSASIGGRETQYF.

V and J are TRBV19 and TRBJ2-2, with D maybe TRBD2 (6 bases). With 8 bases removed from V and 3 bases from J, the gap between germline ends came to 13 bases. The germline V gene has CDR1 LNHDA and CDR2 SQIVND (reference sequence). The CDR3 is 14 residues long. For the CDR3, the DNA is TGTGCCAGTCGGCGCGGGGTGTACACCGGGGAGCTGTTTTTT. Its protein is CASRRGVYTGELFF. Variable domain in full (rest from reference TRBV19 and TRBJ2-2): DGGITQSPKYLFRKEGQNVTLSCEQNLNHDAMYWYRQDPGQGLRLIYYSQIVNDFQKGDIAEGYSVSREKKESFPLTVTSAQKNPTAFYLCASRRGVYTGELFFGEGSRLTVL.

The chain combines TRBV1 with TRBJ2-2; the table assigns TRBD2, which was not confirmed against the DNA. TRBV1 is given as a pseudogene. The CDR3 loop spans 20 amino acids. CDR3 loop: CTSRKAGPLAGGPNTGELFF. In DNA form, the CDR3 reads TGCACCAGCAGGAAAGCGGGACCCCTAGCGGGAGGCCCGAACACCGGGGAGCTGTTTTTT.

DNA of the CDR3: TGTGCCAGCAGCCCAGGGGGCAACACCGGGGAGCTGTTTTTT. Translated: CASSPGGNTGELFF. This sequence joins TRBV7-2 and TRBJ2-2, with 8 bases aligning to TRBD1. Germline CDR1 SGHTA, CDR2 FQGNSA. V gave up 5 bases and J gave up 2 bases; unmatched junction bases: 1. The CDR3 is made up of 14 amino acids.

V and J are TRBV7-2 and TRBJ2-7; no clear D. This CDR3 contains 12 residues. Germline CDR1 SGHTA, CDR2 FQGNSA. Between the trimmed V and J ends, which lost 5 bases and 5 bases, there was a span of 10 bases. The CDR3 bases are TGTGCCAGCAGCCTTACAAGGCACGAGCAGTACTTC. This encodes CASSLTRHEQYF.